Listed below are T cell receptor beta chains from one sample, sequenced in a study of OX40 agonist ivuxolimab in advanced cancers. Produced via immunoSEQ multiplex PCR; TCRdb's table is partial and in-frame only. The table shows around 77,000 clones, with approximately 90% occurring only once. The sequencing used CD4+ or CD8+ T cells sorted from blood, collected in a trial of the OX40 agonist ivuxolimab. Every receptor here comes from an adult with an advanced solid tumor such as melanoma, head and neck, liver or kidney cancer. Each CDR3 is given with its conserved first and last residue. D genes are given only for firm matches. Where a row states a size, it is once, few, many or the class of an expanded clone; other rows omit it.

>.|TRBJ2-1|.|TRBV9
TGTGCCAGCAGCGGCGCCGGGACGGCGAGGAATGAGCAGTTCTTC
CASSGAGTARNEQFF
>.|TRBJ2-3|.|TRBV7-7
TGTGCTAGCAGCCCGCTTTCGGATACGCAGTATTTT
CASSPLSDTQYF
>.|TRBJ2-5|.|TRBV7-8
TGTGCCAGCAGCCCCCAGGTCCCCCGCACTATTACTCAAGAGACCCAGTACTTC
CASSPQVPRTITQETQYF
>.|TRBJ1-1|.|TRBV27
TGTGCCAGCAGTTTTTGGGGGGGGAATGAAGCTTTCTTT
CASSFWGGNEAFF
>.|TRBJ1-5|few|TRBV18
TGTGCCAGCTCCCAACACTACAATCAGCCCCAGCATTTT
CASSQHYNQPQHF
>TRBD1|TRBJ1-5|.|TRBV4-1
TGCGCCAGCAGCCGCACGGGGGCAGGGGGCGGCAATCAGCCCCAGCATTTT
CASSRTGAGGGNQPQHF
>.|TRBJ2-7|.|TRBV11-2
TGTGCCAGCAGCTTAGTGGGAGAAATCTCCTACGAGCAGTACTTC
CASSLVGEISYEQYF
>.|TRBJ1-1|.|TRBV6-4
TGTGCCAGCAGTGAGGGGCAGGGGAACACTGAAGCTTTCTTT
CASSEGQGNTEAFF
>.|TRBJ2-7|.|TRBV6-1
TGTGCCAGCAGTGAAGCCAGGGCAGTGAGCGAGCAGTACTTC
CASSEARAVSEQYF
>TRBD1|TRBJ1-1|medium-sized|TRBV29-1
TGCAGCGGGGGGGACAGGGTAAACACTGAAGCTTTCTTT
CSGGDRVNTEAFF
>.|TRBJ1-1|.|TRBV11-2
TGTGCCAGCAATCGTCCGTTTGGGGACACTGAAGCTTTCTTT
CASNRPFGDTEAFF
>.|TRBJ2-6|.|TRBV30
TGTGCCTGGAGTAGGTCTGGGGCCAACGTCCTGACTTTC
CAWSRSGANVLTF
>TRBD1|TRBJ1-1|.|TRBV7-9
TGTGCCAGCAGCTTATCAGGGGGCCCATTAGAAGCTTTCTTT
CASSLSGGPLEAFF
>TRBD2|TRBJ2-3|.|TRBV30
TGTGCCTGGAGTGCTAGCCCCCGTACTAGCGGGAGAGCAGGAGATACGCAGTATTTT
CAWSASPRTSGRAGDTQYF
>.|TRBJ2-3|.|TRBV10-1
TGCGCCAGCAGAAGGGGGACAGATACGCAGTATTTT
CASRRGTDTQYF
>TRBD2|TRBJ2-2|.|TRBV19
TGTGCCAGTAGTATAGGTAGCGGGAGCACCACCGGGGAGCTGTTTTTT
CASSIGSGSTTGELFF
>.|TRBJ1-4|.|TRBV15
TGTGCCACCAGCAGGGGCTTGGGAGGGGAAAAACTGTTTTTT
CATSRGLGGEKLFF
>TRBD1|TRBJ2-1|once|TRBV2
TGTGCCAGCAGTGATGGTAGGTGGGACAGGGAGGACGAGCAGTTCTTC
CASSDGRWDREDEQFF
>TRBD1|TRBJ2-3|once|TRBV7-9
TGTGCCAGCAGAAGACAGGGGAGCACAGATACGCAGTATTTT
CASRRQGSTDTQYF
>.|TRBJ2-5|.|TRBV7-9
TGTGCCAGCAGCTTAGTTTCGGAGACCCAGTACTTC
CASSLVSETQYF
>.|TRBJ1-1|.|TRBV6-5
TGTGCCAGCAGTTACGGGATAGGGATGAACACTGAAGCTTTCTTT
CASSYGIGMNTEAFF
>.|TRBJ1-2|.|TRBV6-5
TGTGCCAGCAGTTACTATCGAGACTATGGCTACACCTTC
CASSYYRDYGYTF
>.|TRBJ2-1|.|TRBV28
TGTGCCAGCAGTGAGAGGGGGTCCTACAATGAGCAGTTCTTC
CASSERGSYNEQFF
>.|TRBJ1-2|.|TRBV27
TGTGCCAGCAGTTTGGGCCGGGAGTATGGCTACACCTTC
CASSLGREYGYTF
>TRBD1|TRBJ1-1|.|TRBV27
TGTGCCAGCAGTTCTTTCAGGGGGACGTGGACTGAAGCTTTCTTT
CASSSFRGTWTEAFF
>.|TRBJ2-3|.|TRBV6-1
TGTGCCAGCAGCCCCGGACTATTAAGCACAGATACGCAGTATTTT
CASSPGLLSTDTQYF
>.|TRBJ2-1|.|TRBV7-9
TGTGCCAGCAGCTTATCCTTAAGCTCCTACAATGAGCAGTTCTTC
CASSLSLSSYNEQFF
>.|TRBJ1-6|.|TRBV5-1
TGCGCCAGCAGCTTGGAACGGACCCCCAATTCACCCCTCCACTTT
CASSLERTPNSPLHF
>.|TRBJ2-1|.|TRBV28
TGTGCCAGCAGTTTCGGAAGAATCGGACGGATTGAGCAGTTCTTC
CASSFGRIGRIEQFF
>.|TRBJ2-1|.|TRBV15
TGTGCCACCAGCAGAGAAGAAATCGACGCCCGGAGCTCCTACAATGAGCAGTTCTTC
CATSREEIDARSSYNEQFF
>.|TRBJ1-5|.|TRBV28
TGTGCCAGCATCGGATCGGGACGGAGCAATCAGCCCCAGCATTTT
CASIGSGRSNQPQHF
>TRBD1|TRBJ2-7|.|TRBV27
TGTGCCAGCAGTCGGGGACAGCGCGAGCAGTACTTC
CASSRGQREQYF
>.|TRBJ2-3|.|TRBV28
TGTGCCAGCAGTTGGAGGCAGGCCTCTCAAGATACGCAGTATTTT
CASSWRQASQDTQYF
>TRBD2|TRBJ2-1|.|TRBV9
TGTGCCAGCAGCGTTAGCGGGAGTGGCAATGAGCAGTTCTTC
CASSVSGSGNEQFF
>.|TRBJ2-6|.|TRBV19
TGTGCCAGTAGTCGCGGCAGCTCTGGGGCCAACGTCCTGACTTTC
CASSRGSSGANVLTF
>.|TRBJ1-1|.|TRBV11-3
TGTGCCAGCAGCCCCGGGACGGGGAACACTGAAGCTTTCTTT
CASSPGTGNTEAFF
>TRBD2|TRBJ2-1|.|TRBV4-1
TGCGCCAGCAGCCAAGAATTAGCGGGAGTCGGTGAGCAGTTCTTC
CASSQELAGVGEQFF
>.|TRBJ1-1|.|TRBV7-9
TGTGCCAGCAGCCCGGACAGTACTGAAGCTTTCTTT
CASSPDSTEAFF
>TRBD1|TRBJ1-4|.|TRBV28
TGTGCCAGCAGGGACAGGGCCAGTGAAAAACTGTTTTTT
CASRDRASEKLFF
>.|TRBJ1-1|few|TRBV7-9
TGTGCCAGCAGCATTCAGGGTGACACTGAAGCTTTCTTT
CASSIQGDTEAFF
>.|TRBJ1-3|.|TRBV30
TGTGCCTGGAGCGCTGGGAGAGGGGTTGGAAACACCATATATTTT
CAWSAGRGVGNTIYF
>.|TRBJ2-5|.|TRBV11-1
TGTGCCAGCAGCTTCGGCCCTGGGAAGACCCAGTACTTC
CASSFGPGKTQYF